The 25 T cell receptor beta chains below were found in one sample sequenced in a study of CD8 T cells in ankylosing spondylitis. Study results and limitations: A TCR beta motif made of about 8 highly homologous variants seemed typical of ankylosing spondylitis blood.

These receptors' targets are unknown. TCRdb called the 5' RACE reads again in MiXCR, with one record for every CDR3 protein. Of fewer than 550,000 distinct CDR3 sequences in the sample, about 5.4% are singletons; the top ten hold under 4.5%. Material for sequencing was blood, either unsorted or a sorted T cell fraction (not recorded which). These receptors were collected from a male donor with ankylosing spondylitis.

The sample holds many counts of this clonotype. V gene TRBV4-3 combines with J gene TRBJ2-1, with TRBD2 identical over 10 bases. After removal of 1 base from V and 4 bases from J, the junction contained 7 bases not matched to a gene. Germline V CDR1 and CDR2: LGHNA, YSLEER. This CDR3 is 17 amino acids long. The CDR3 sequence: CASSQAPGLATYNEQFF. Here the CDR3 DNA reads TGCGCCAGCAGCCAAGCTCCGGGACTAGCGACTTACAATGAGCAGTTCTTC.

Only a few counts were recorded for this clonotype. The chain has TRBV2 and TRBJ1-2, with TRBD1 matching over 7 bases. The ends lost 10 bases at V and 7 bases at J; junction bases unmatched: 12. The V gene's germline CDR1 is SNHLY and CDR2 FYNNEI. The CDR3 length is 13 residues. CDR3 protein: CANNRDRGRGYTF. The CDR3 DNA is TGTGCCAACAACCGGGACAGAGGACGTGGCTACACCTTC.

The sample holds a few counts of this clonotype. V usage is TRBV14 and J usage is TRBJ2-1; 9 nucleotides agree with TRBD1. Per germline, CDR1 SGHDN and CDR2 FVKESK. The CDR3 is 14 amino acids. V gave up 1 base and J gave up 8 bases; unmatched junction bases: 3. CDR3: CASSQGDRVHEQFF. The CDR3 coding sequence is TGTGCCAGCAGCCAAGGGGACAGGGTTCATGAGCAGTTCTTC.

This clonotype has just a few counts. This rearrangement joins TRBV7-9 to TRBJ2-7; D is possibly TRBD1 or TRBD2 (5 bases each). This CDR3 is 14 amino acids long. Germline loops: CDR1 SEHNR, CDR2 FQNEAQ (reference sequence). V lost 6 bases and J lost 6, with 18 bases in between. The CDR3 DNA is TGTGCCAGCAGTTCCGGGACGCCTGGGCGCGAGCAGTACTTC. Protein: CASSSGTPGREQYF.

This clonotype was detected ten times or more. The genes are TRBV7-9 and TRBJ2-3, with 10 bases lining up with TRBD2. Germline CDR1 reads SEHNR; CDR2 reads FQNEAQ (reference sequence). The CDR3 extends over 15 amino acids. The junction had 5 bases not matched to a gene; V was cut back by 4 bases and J by 4 bases. The CDR3 DNA reads TGTGCCAGCAGCTGGACAGCGGGAGGGTCAGATACGCAGTATTTT. Translation gives CASSWTAGGSDTQYF.

This clonotype has ten or more counts. The chain recombines TRBV20-1 with TRBJ2-7, with 7 bases lining up with TRBD2. CDR1 DFQATT and CDR2 SNEGSKA come from the germline V gene (reference sequence). CDR3 size: 12 residues. After removal of 3 bases from V and 6 bases from J, the junction contained 5 bases not matched to a gene. CDR3 bases: TGCAGTGCTAGGACTAGCCCAATCGAGCAGTACTTC. It encodes CSARTSPIEQYF.

This clonotype was detected ten times or more. This chain links TRBV12-3 or TRBV12-4 with TRBJ2-3; possibly TRBD1 for D (6 bases). The CDR3 consists of 15 residues. V gave up 2 bases and J gave up 2 bases, with 11 bases separating them. CDR3 region: CASSLTPGHTDTQYF. CDR3 bases: TGTGCCAGCAGTTTAACCCCGGGACACACAGATACGCAGTATTTT.

This clonotype was recorded at least ten times. This chain joins TRBV24-1 and TRBJ2-3, with 7 bases lining up with TRBD1. Unmatched junction bases numbered 11, after V lost 4 bases and J lost 5 bases. The CDR3 is 16 amino acids. In germline, CDR1 is KGHDR, CDR2 SFDVKD. CDR3 in amino acids: CATSDSRTGIGDTQYF. CDR3 nucleotides: TGTGCCACCAGTGACTCTAGGACAGGAATTGGAGATACGCAGTATTTT.

This sequence joins TRBV4-1 and TRBJ2-1, with 7 bases fitting TRBD1. The CDR3 extends over 16 amino acids. Germline V CDR1 and CDR2: MGHRA, YSYEKL. J gave up 0 bases and V 0 bases, and 2 bases lay outside the gene matches. As DNA, the CDR3 is TGCGCCAGCAGCCAAGAGGGACAGTCCTCCTACAATGAGCAGTTCTTC. Encoded protein: CASSQEGQSSYNEQFF.

This clonotype was seen many times. The chain couples TRBV4-2 to TRBJ1-1; D possibly corresponds to TRBD1 (5 bases). The CDR3 runs to 12 residues. The V end was cut by 6 bases, the J end by 5 bases, with 10 bases between. Looked up from germline, CDR1 is LGHNA and CDR2 is YNFKEQ. CDR3 bases: TGTGCCAGCAGGGCCGCAGGGACTGAAGCTTTCTTT. Its translation is CASRAAGTEAFF.

This sequence joins TRBV7-3 and TRBJ2-2, with 9 bases matching TRBD2. This CDR3 is 16 amino acids long. V shed 4 bases and J 2 bases; nucleotides not matched to a gene: 5. CDR1 and CDR2 from the germline V gene are SGHTA and FQGTGA. Here the CDR3 DNA reads TGTGCCAGCAGCTCATCTAGCGGGGAAAACACCGGGGAGCTGTTTTTT. Its protein is CASSSSSGENTGELFF.

This clonotype was seen ten or more times. The V gene is TRBV7-9, the J gene TRBJ1-5; D is uncertain. Germline V gene data show CDR1 as SEHNR and CDR2 as FQNEAQ (reference sequence). This CDR3 contains 12 residues. Between the trimmed V and J ends, which lost 5 bases and 2 bases, there was a span of 4 bases. CDR3 amino acids: CASSEGNQPQHF. CDR3 DNA: TGTGCCAGCAGCGAGGGCAATCAGCCCCAGCATTTT.

This clonotype was seen repeatedly, ten times or more. V is TRBV6-1 and J is TRBJ2-7; a possible D gene is TRBD2 (6 bases). V lost 6 bases to trimming and J lost 1 base, with 13 bases between them. The CDR3 is made up of 14 amino acids. From germline, CDR1 is MNHNS and CDR2 SASEGT. In DNA form, the CDR3 reads TGTGCCAGCAGCGGGCAGGAGGGATCCTACGAGCAGTACTTC. This encodes CASSGQEGSYEQYF.

This clonotype came up many times. The gene calls are TRBV5-6 and TRBJ2-2; 7 bases align to TRBD1. This CDR3 comprises 16 residues. With V trimmed by 4 bases and J by 0 bases, 6 bases remained unmatched. Germline V lookup: CDR1 SGHDT, CDR2 YYEEEE. DNA of the CDR3: TGTGCCAGCAGCCTCCCGACAGGGTCGAACACCGGGGAGCTGTTTTTT. Its protein product is CASSLPTGSNTGELFF. Together with reference TRBV5-6 and TRBJ2-2, the CDR3 gives the full variable domain: DAGVTQSPTHLIKTRGQQVTLRCSPKSGHDTVSWYQQALGQGPQFIFQYYEEEERQRGNFPDRFSGHQFPNYSSELNVNALLLGDSALYLCASSLPTGSNTGELFFGEGSRLTVL.

The CDR3 sequence is CSAPRGAQETQYF. The CDR3 nucleotides read TGCAGTGCTCCTCGGGGAGCTCAAGAGACCCAGTACTTC. The V call is TRBV20-1, the J call TRBJ2-5; D may be TRBD2 (5 bases). There are 13 residues in the CDR3. Trimming pared 5 bases from V and 2 bases from J, leaving 12 bases between. In germline, CDR1 is DFQATT, CDR2 SNEGSKA (reference sequence).

This clonotype has at least ten counts. The CDR3 region has the DNA TGTGCCACCAGTGGCGGACTAGCGGGAAGTAGTAGCTCCTACAATGAGCAGTTCTTC. Translating it yields CATSGGLAGSSSSYNEQFF. The chain is built from TRBV24-1 and TRBJ2-1; 12 nucleotides agree with TRBD2. The trim removed 5 bases at V and 0 bases at J, leaving 10 bases unmatched. Germline V gives CDR1 KGHDR, CDR2 SFDVKD. The CDR3 covers 19 residues.

This clonotype was observed many times. V and J are TRBV7-2 and TRBJ1-4, with a weak D call TRBD1 (5 bases). CDR3 length equals 14 residues. Germline CDR1 is SGHTA and CDR2 is FQGNSA. V was pared by 3 bases and J by 5 bases, with 10 bases between. CDR3 residues: CASSFGGSNEKLFF. CDR3 sequence (DNA): TGTGCCAGCAGCTTTGGGGGGTCAAATGAAAAACTGTTTTTT.

This clonotype was seen many times. The J gene is TRBJ1-1, the V gene TRBV4-2, with 10 bases lining up with TRBD1. Trimming took 3 bases from V and 1 from J; bases not matched to a gene: 8. This CDR3 is built from 17 residues. Germline-derived CDR1 and CDR2 are LGHNA and YNFKEQ. The CDR3 protein is CASSQRPGQGTNTEAFF. The CDR3 DNA is TGTGCCAGCAGCCAGCGACCGGGACAGGGGACGAACACTGAAGCTTTCTTT.

This clonotype was recorded at least ten times. J is TRBJ2-7 and V is TRBV6-2 or TRBV6-3; D is tentatively TRBD1 or TRBD2 (5 bases each). CDR3 size: 13 residues. In germline, CDR1 is MNHEY, CDR2 SVGEGT. The V gene lost 4 bases and the J gene lost 6 bases, with 13 bases spanning the gap. The CDR3 protein is CASSSQTGREQYF. CDR3 DNA: TGTGCCAGCAGTTCTCAGACGGGGCGCGAGCAGTACTTC.

This clonotype has ten or more counts. This chain connects TRBV5-1 to TRBJ1-1, with 7 bases aligning to TRBD1. The ends lost 4 bases at V and 0 bases at J; junction bases unmatched: 3. Per the germline V gene, CDR1 is SGHRS and CDR2 is YFSETQ. CDR3 size: 14 residues. The CDR3 DNA follows: TGCGCCAGCAGCGGACAGGTGATGAACACTGAAGCTTTCTTT. Its protein is CASSGQVMNTEAFF. Full variable domain (outside the CDR3, taken from reference TRBV5-1 and TRBJ1-1): KAGVTQTPRYLIKTRGQQVTLSCSPISGHRSVSWYQQTPGQGLQFLFEYFSETQRNKGNFPGRFSGRQFSNSRSEMNVSTLELGDSALYLCASSGQVMNTEAFFGQGTRLTVV.

This clonotype was counted at least ten times. This sequence joins TRBV6-2 or TRBV6-3 and TRBJ1-5, with 9 bases identical to TRBD1. Per germline, CDR1 MNHEY and CDR2 SVGEGT. V was clipped by 7 bases and J by 7 bases; unmatched bases: 8. The CDR3 totals 14 residues. CDR3 in DNA: TGTGCCAGCACCACCGGGACAGGGTGGCAGCCCCAGCATTTT. It codes for CASTTGTGWQPQHF.

This clonotype was counted at least ten times. V gene TRBV10-3 combines with J gene TRBJ2-4; perhaps TRBD1 as D (6 bases). Trimming took off 3 bases at V and 6 bases at J, with 15 bases between the two ends. From germline, CDR1 is ENHRY and CDR2 SYGVKD. This CDR3 has 15 amino acids. The CDR3 coding sequence is TGTGCCATCAGTGAATCCCGGCAGGGGATAAACATTCAGTACTTC. Translating gives CAISESRQGINIQYF.

This clonotype was counted many times. The V and J genes are TRBV5-1 and TRBJ2-5; D gene ambiguous. The CDR3 extends over 14 amino acids. CDR1 is SGHRS and CDR2 is YFSETQ in the germline V gene. Trimming removed 5 bases at V and 4 bases at J, with 15 bases between. CDR3 loop: CASSPTRRIETQYF. The CDR3 DNA sequence: TGCGCCAGCAGTCCGACGCGACGAATAGAGACCCAGTACTTC. Using reference TRBV5-1 and TRBJ2-5 for the parts outside the CDR3, the full variable domain is KAGVTQTPRYLIKTRGQQVTLSCSPISGHRSVSWYQQTPGQGLQFLFEYFSETQRNKGNFPGRFSGRQFSNSRSEMNVSTLELGDSALYLCASSPTRRIETQYFGPGTRLLVL.

This chain links TRBV5-5 with TRBJ2-5; unclear D gene. CDR1 and CDR2 from the germline V gene are SGHKS and YYEKEE (reference sequence). The CDR3 is 12 residues long. V lost 7 bases to trimming and J lost 2 bases, with 9 bases between them. The CDR3 DNA follows: TGTGCCAGCGCCCTGCGACAAGAGACCCAGTACTTC. Residues: CASALRQETQYF. Drawing the rest from reference TRBV5-5 and TRBJ2-5, the complete variable domain is DAGVTQSPTHLIKTRGQQVTLRCSPISGHKSVSWYQQVLGQGPQFIFQYYEKEERGRGNFPDRFSARQFPNYSSELNVNALLLGDSALYLCASALRQETQYFGPGTRLLVL.

This clonotype showed up many times. This chain links TRBV9 with TRBJ2-2; D remains ambiguous. This CDR3 spans 16 amino acids. CDR1 SGDLS and CDR2 YYNGEE come from the germline V gene. V was cut by 0 bases and J by 3 bases, with 12 bases left in between. The CDR3 here is CASSVGTMQHTGELFF. Written as DNA, the CDR3 is TGTGCCAGCAGCGTAGGCACGATGCAACACACCGGGGAGCTGTTTTTT.